These 16 T cell receptor beta chains share one sample of origin, sequenced in a study of T cell responses to AZD1222 COVID-19 vaccine. TCRdb keeps only in-frame clones here, not all; method: immunoSEQ multiplex PCR. There are 80,000 to 100,000 clones in the sample; approximately 83% occur only once, and about 12% lies in the top ten. The input for sequencing was peripheral blood, taken 28 days after the second AZD1222 dose. Receptors originate from an adult who received the AZD1222 COVID-19 vaccine.

This CDR3 reads CAISETDTVSTDTQYF. DNA for the CDR3: TGTGCCATCAGTGAGACGGACACCGTTAGCACAGATACGCAGTATTTT. The V and J genes are TRBV10-3 and TRBJ2-3, with a weak D call TRBD1 (5 bases). Germline V gene data show CDR1 as ENHRY and CDR2 as SYGVKD. Trimming cost V 2 bases and J 0 bases, with 12 bases left between them. This CDR3 has 16 amino acids.

CDR3 nucleotide sequence: TGTGCCAGCAGCTCTATCGGGACAGGGGTAAATCAGCCCCAGCATTTT. Residues: CASSSIGTGVNQPQHF. J is TRBJ1-5 and V is TRBV7-9; 10 nucleotides align to TRBD1. This CDR3 has 16 amino acids. The junction had 7 bases not matched to a gene; V was cut back by 4 bases and J by 4 bases. In germline, CDR1 is SEHNR, CDR2 FQNEAQ (reference sequence).

The V call is TRBV28, the J call TRBJ2-7; 10 nucleotides line up with TRBD2. The V and J ends lost 5 bases and 2 bases, in that order; junction bases with no gene match: 9. Germline V lookup: CDR1 MDHEN, CDR2 SYDVKM. The CDR3 loop spans 16 amino acids. Here the CDR3 DNA reads TGTGCCAGCAGTCTTCGACTAGCGGGCAACCCCTACGAGCAGTACTTC. Translating gives CASSLRLAGNPYEQYF.

The chain has TRBV28 and TRBJ2-7; TRBD2 agrees at 16 bases. Trimming removed 6 bases from V and 3 bases from J; junction bases left unmatched: 8. Germline-derived CDR1 and CDR2 are MDHEN and SYDVKM. The CDR3 totals 17 residues. CDR3 sequence: CASRTGTSGRGYYEQYF. As DNA, the CDR3 is TGTGCCAGCAGAACCGGGACTAGCGGGAGGGGTTACTACGAGCAGTACTTC.

The rearrangement links TRBV19 to TRBJ2-1; 11 bases match TRBD2. The V gene's germline CDR1 is LNHDA and CDR2 SQIVND (reference sequence). The trim removed 5 bases at V and 8 bases at J, leaving 8 bases unmatched. The CDR3 is made up of 15 amino acids. The CDR3 loop is CASSAPGLAVYEQFF. The CDR3 bases are TGTGCCAGTAGTGCACCGGGACTAGCGGTATATGAGCAGTTCTTC.

The chain combines TRBV5-5 with TRBJ2-5; D gene uncertain. Germline V CDR1 and CDR2: SGHKS, YYEKEE (reference sequence). V was cut by 2 bases and J by 1 base, with 12 bases left in between. This CDR3 is 15 amino acids long. The DNA of the CDR3 is TGTGCCAGCAGCTTCCAGCCGGGCCCCCAAGAGACCCAGTACTTC. It encodes CASSFQPGPQETQYF.

This clone was counted a single time. The rearrangement joins TRBV5-4 to TRBJ2-2; 12 positions match TRBD2. With 4 bases clipped from V and 6 bases from J, the junction kept 10 bases outside the gene matches. Germline assignment: CDR1 SGHNT and CDR2 YYREEE (reference sequence). This CDR3 is built from 17 residues. The CDR3: CASSPELAGGPSGELFF. The CDR3 bases are TGTGCCAGCAGCCCTGAGCTAGCGGGAGGGCCGTCCGGGGAGCTGTTTTTT. The full variable domain, completed using reference TRBV5-4 and TRBJ2-2, is ETGVTQSPTHLIKTRGQQVTLRCSSQSGHNTVSWYQQALGQGPQFIFQYYREEENGRGNFPPRFSGLQFPNYSSELNVNALELDDSALYLCASSPELAGGPSGELFFGEGSRLTVL.

V usage is TRBV18 and J usage is TRBJ2-3; D might be TRBD1 (6 bases). The CDR3 runs to 15 residues. The germline gives CDR1 KGHSH, CDR2 LQKENI. The V and J ends lost 3 bases and 4 bases respectively, with 14 bases between them. DNA for the CDR3: TGTGCCAGCTCACCCGCAGGGGCTTGGGCAGATACGCAGTATTTT. It is translated as CASSPAGAWADTQYF.

This clone has more than one count but fewer than ten. This sequence joins TRBV4-3 and TRBJ1-2; tentative D call: TRBD1 (5 bases). CDR1 and CDR2 from the germline V gene are LGHNA and YSLEER. V gave up 0 bases and J gave up 8 bases, with 16 bases separating them. There are 15 residues in the CDR3. CDR3 nucleotide sequence: TGCGCCAGCAGCCAAGATAGCCTCGGGACGGGAGGCTACACCTTC. Translated: CASSQDSLGTGGYTF.

The rearrangement uses TRBV7-9 and TRBJ1-4, with D unresolved. The CDR3 contains 15 residues. Germline V gene lookup returns CDR1 SEHNR and CDR2 FQNEAQ (reference sequence). Trimming cost V 3 bases and J 7 bases, with 15 bases left between them. The CDR3 here is CASSFYQGRGEKLFF. The CDR3, as DNA: TGTGCCAGCAGCTTTTACCAAGGACGGGGTGAAAAACTGTTTTTT. The full variable domain, in which reference TRBV7-9 and TRBJ1-4 provide the parts outside the CDR3, is DTGVSQNPRHKITKRGQNVTFRCDPISEHNRLYWYRQTLGQGPEFLTYFQNEAQLEKSRLLSDRFSAERPKGSFSTLEIQRTEQGDSAMYLCASSFYQGRGEKLFFGSGTQLSVL.

V and J are TRBV27 and TRBJ1-1; D uncertain. The germline V gene has CDR1 MNHEY and CDR2 SMNVEV (reference sequence). V lost 2 bases, J lost 0 bases, and 13 bases lay in between. The CDR3 runs to 16 residues. CDR3 sequence: CASSLNLLRMNTEAFF. The CDR3, as DNA: TGTGCCAGCAGTTTAAACCTCCTCAGGATGAACACTGAAGCTTTCTTT.

Points on this clone: The junction shows a germline mismatch at one end, possibly a read error. This chain links TRBV7-7 with TRBJ1-1; D not certain. The CDR3 is made up of 13 amino acids. Germline V gene lookup returns CDR1 SSHAT and CDR2 FNYEAQ (reference sequence). This CDR3 reads CASSPLGNTEAFF. The CDR3 DNA is TGTGCTAGCAGCCCCTTGGGGAACACTGAAGCTTTCTTT.

This clone was observed once. The genes are TRBV27 and TRBJ2-1; TRBD2 is a possible D gene (6 bases). CDR3 length: 13 amino acids. CDR1 is MNHEY and CDR2 is SMNVEV in the germline V gene (reference sequence). The V end lost 8 bases, the J end lost 4 bases, and 12 bases lay between the germline ends. The CDR3 region has the DNA TGTGCCAGCGGGACCGGAGGGTACAATGAGCAGTTCTTC. Protein sequence: CASGTGGYNEQFF.

CDR3 nucleotides: TGTGCCAGCAGCTTTGTACAGGGGGGCCAAGAGACCCAGTACTTC. Translation gives CASSFVQGGQETQYF. The V call is TRBV7-2, the J call TRBJ2-5; TRBD1 matches at 8 bases. Germline loops: CDR1 SGHTA, CDR2 FQGNSA. Trimming at V came to 3 bases and at J to 1 base, leaving 4 bases not matched to a gene. The CDR3 spans 15 residues.

The chain carries TRBV6-5 and TRBJ2-2, with 7 nucleotides matching TRBD1. Trimming cost V 6 bases and J 5 bases; bases outside gene matches: 3. Germline V gene sequence: CDR1 MNHEY, CDR2 SVGAGI. The CDR3 contains 13 residues. This CDR3 is CASSGTVTGELFF. In DNA form, the CDR3 reads TGTGCCAGCAGCGGGACAGTGACCGGGGAGCTGTTTTTT.

The chain has TRBV7-8 and TRBJ2-1, with D perhaps given as TRBD1 or TRBD2 (5 bases each). This CDR3 region has 16 residues. CDR1 is SGHVS, CDR2 FQNEAQ, per germline. Trimming left V 4 bases short and J 0 bases short, with 13 bases between. Here the CDR3 DNA reads TGTGCCAGCAGCTGGGCTGGGGGAAGCTCCTACAATGAGCAGTTCTTC. The encoded protein is CASSWAGGSSYNEQFF. The full variable domain, completed using reference TRBV7-8 and TRBJ2-1, is GAGVSQSPRYKVAKRGQDVALRCDPISGHVSLFWYQQALGQGPEFLTYFQNEAQLDKSGLPSDRFFAERPEGSVSTLKIQRTQQEDSAVYLCASSWAGGSSYNEQFFGPGTRLTVL.